The 31 T cell receptor beta chains given below trace back to one sample, sequenced in a study of cytomegalovirus exposure and HLA in healthy donors. PCR amplification relied on 60 Vbeta primers (plus 13 Jbeta primers). The assay was immunoSEQ multiplex PCR, and TCRdb's table has in-frame clones only and misses some. The sample holds about 120,000 clones, 75% to 90% seen once. The sequenced sample consisted of PBMCs. These TCRs come from a female donor in good health and CMV-seropositive.

The genes are TRBV2 and TRBJ1-6; the D gene is possibly TRBD1 (6 bases). This CDR3 is 15 amino acids long. V was pared by 6 bases and J by 7 bases, with 16 bases between. From germline, CDR1 is SNHLY and CDR2 FYNNEI. The CDR3: CASSGPGVGNSPLHF. The DNA of the CDR3 is TGTGCCAGCAGCGGTCCAGGGGTGGGAAATTCACCCCTCCACTTT.

The chain links TRBV7-2 to TRBJ1-2, with D hard to call. The CDR3 length is 14 residues. The V gene's germline CDR1 is SGHTA and CDR2 FQGNSA. V gave up 3 bases and J gave up 6 bases, with 14 bases separating them. CDR3: CASSFLKPLDGYTF. The DNA of the CDR3 is TGTGCCAGCAGCTTCCTTAAGCCCCTGGATGGCTACACCTTC.

A note on this clone: Other DNA sequences in the same sample also yield this CDR3. The chain uses TRBV9 and TRBJ2-1, with 9 bases lining up with TRBD2. The junction had 0 bases not matched to a gene; V was cut back by 0 bases and J by 2 bases. The CDR3 is 15 amino acids. CDR1 is SGDLS and CDR2 is YYNGEE in the germline V gene. CDR3: CASSVGGGAYNEQFF. The CDR3, as DNA: TGTGCCAGCAGCGTAGGCGGGGGGGCCTACAATGAGCAGTTCTTC.

The chain joins TRBV5-4 to TRBJ1-1; tentatively, D is TRBD1 (6 bases). V lost 4 bases and J 4 bases, leaving 11 bases between the germline ends. The CDR3 consists of 13 residues. Per the germline V gene, CDR1 is SGHNT and CDR2 is YYREEE (reference sequence). DNA of the CDR3: TGTGCCAGCAGCCTGAGGGGGGGCACTGAAGCTTTCTTT. It codes for CASSLRGGTEAFF.

A remark on this clone: A read error may account for a junction end that differs from germline. The chain couples TRBV7-9 to TRBJ1-2, with a possible D match to TRBD1 (5 bases). Germline lookup yields CDR1 SEHNR and CDR2 FQNEAQ (reference sequence). CDR3 size: 12 residues. CDR3 bases: TGTTCCAGCAGCTCTCAGGGACTCGGCTACACCTTC. Its translation: CSSSSQGLGYTF.

This clone was observed a handful of times. The rearrangement joins TRBV28 to TRBJ2-3, with D maybe TRBD2 (6 bases). Trimming shortened V by 6 bases and J by 2 bases, and 15 bases separated the two germline ends. The CDR3 has 15 amino acids. Germline values: CDR1 MDHEN, CDR2 SYDVKM. CDR3 protein: CASRPRERHTDTQYF. The CDR3 coding sequence is TGTGCCAGCAGACCCCGGGAGCGGCACACAGATACGCAGTATTTT.

The V and J genes are TRBV25-1 and TRBJ2-5, with a possible D match to TRBD2 (6 bases). CDR1 MGHDK and CDR2 SYGVNS come from the germline V gene. This CDR3 has 15 amino acids. The V gene lost 9 bases and the J gene lost 5 bases, with 22 bases spanning the gap. CDR3 coding DNA: TGTGCCAGTCTCCCACTTGGTCGGGGGTTGGAGACCCAGTACTTC. Encoded protein: CASLPLGRGLETQYF.

This sequence joins TRBV2 and TRBJ1-2, with D perhaps matching TRBD1 (6 bases). V lost 4 bases to trimming and J lost 6 bases, with 6 bases between them. Per germline, CDR1 SNHLY and CDR2 FYNNEI. This CDR3 is 11 amino acids long. The CDR3: CASSGQDGYTF. The CDR3 DNA reads TGTGCCAGCAGTGGACAGGATGGCTACACCTTC. Filled out from reference TRBV2 and TRBJ1-2, the complete variable domain reads EPEVTQTPSHQVTQMGQEVILRCVPISNHLYFYWYRQILGQKVEFLVSFYNNEISEKSEIFDDQFSVERPDGSNFTLKIRSTKLEDSAMYFCASSGQDGYTFGSGTRLTVV.

This clone was observed a single time. The chain has TRBV5-4 and TRBJ1-6; 7 bases are shared with TRBD1. The CDR3 covers 16 residues. Germline lookup yields CDR1 SGHNT and CDR2 YYREEE (reference sequence). The V segment lost 0 bases and the J segment 7 bases; nucleotides outside the gene matches: 7. CDR3 region: CASSLVAGQKNSPLHF. The CDR3 nucleotides read TGTGCCAGCAGCTTGGTGGCGGGACAGAAAAATTCACCCCTCCACTTT.

The chain employs TRBV4-3 and TRBJ2-3; D is possibly TRBD2 (5 bases). The CDR3 totals 15 residues. Per the germline V gene, CDR1 is LGHNA and CDR2 is YSLEER. V lost 5 bases and J lost 0, with 12 bases in between. The CDR3 region has the DNA TGCGCCAGCAGCAAATGGACTGCTAGCACAGATACGCAGTATTTT. Its protein product is CASSKWTASTDTQYF.

In nucleotides, the CDR3 is TGTGCCAGCCGCGTCAGGGACAGCCCTCCCCATGGCTACACCTTC. This gives the protein CASRVRDSPPHGYTF. This sequence joins TRBV2 and TRBJ1-2; 7 nucleotides match TRBD1. Losses at the gene ends were 8 bases for V and 6 bases for J; bases not matched to a gene: 15. The CDR3 is 15 residues long. Looked up from germline, CDR1 is SNHLY and CDR2 is FYNNEI.

The gene calls are TRBV6-1 and TRBJ1-1; perhaps TRBD1 as D (5 bases). The CDR3 runs 11 residues. Trimming removed 5 bases at V and 12 bases at J, with 13 bases between. Germline V gene data show CDR1 as MNHNS and CDR2 as SASEGT. The CDR3 protein is CASSFQGLPFF. In nucleotides, the CDR3 is TGTGCCAGCAGTTTTCAGGGTCTGCCTTTCTTT.

The chain uses TRBV10-3 and TRBJ2-7; D possibly corresponds to TRBD1 (6 bases). Germline V gives CDR1 ENHRY, CDR2 SYGVKD. The CDR3 covers 17 residues. V was shortened by 3 bases and J by 3 bases, with 21 bases between the two germline ends. In DNA form, the CDR3 reads TGTGCCATCAGTGATCTTGCCTTACAGGGATCAAACTACGAGCAGTACTTC. It yields the protein CAISDLALQGSNYEQYF.

The V and J genes are TRBV6-1 and TRBJ2-7, with a possible D match to TRBD2 (6 bases). V was pared by 4 bases and J by 4 bases, with 20 bases between. Germline CDR1 is MNHNS and CDR2 is SASEGT. This CDR3 is 16 amino acids long. The CDR3, as DNA: TGTGCCAGCAGTGGTCGAGGGTTGGGGGGTTCTTACGAGCAGTACTTC. Its translation is CASSGRGLGGSYEQYF.

CDR3 DNA: TGTGCCAGCAGAGCGGACTTTTACAATGAGCAGTTCTTC. The encoded protein is CASRADFYNEQFF. The chain combines TRBV14 with TRBJ2-1; D might be TRBD2 (5 bases). This CDR3 is built from 13 residues. Between the trimmed V and J ends, which lost 6 bases and 4 bases, there was a span of 10 bases. Germline V gives CDR1 SGHDN, CDR2 FVKESK.

V is TRBV2 and J is TRBJ1-2, with a possible D match to TRBD1 (6 bases). V dropped 7 bases and J dropped 8 bases, with 11 bases sitting between them. The CDR3 length is 11 residues. The germline V gene has CDR1 SNHLY and CDR2 FYNNEI. The CDR3, as DNA: TGTGCCAGCAAGATGACAGGCGGCTACACCTTC. This sequence encodes CASKMTGGYTF.

This chain joins TRBV5-1 and TRBJ2-1, with D perhaps TRBD2 (5 bases). Germline assignment: CDR1 SGHRS and CDR2 YFSETQ. The CDR3 runs to 15 residues. V gave up 2 bases and J gave up 0 bases, with 9 bases separating them. CDR3 residues: CASSLTGSSYNEQFF. CDR3 DNA sequence: TGCGCCAGCAGCTTAACGGGGAGCTCCTACAATGAGCAGTTCTTC.

This clone showed up just a few times. CDR3 nucleotides: TGCGCCAGCAGCCTACAGGGTGGCGGGACTGAAGCTTTCTTT. It yields the protein CASSLQGGGTEAFF. The gene calls are TRBV5-1 and TRBJ1-1; tentatively, D is TRBD1 (6 bases). This CDR3 region has 14 residues. In germline, CDR1 is SGHRS, CDR2 YFSETQ. Trimming removed 4 bases from V and 5 bases from J, with 15 bases in between.

This rearrangement joins TRBV7-8 to TRBJ2-5, with a possible D match to TRBD1 (6 bases). The V gene lost 2 bases and the J gene lost 4 bases, with 11 bases spanning the gap. The germline CDR1 and CDR2 sequences are SGHVS and FQNEAQ. The CDR3 spans 14 residues. The CDR3 region is CASSLTVRGETQYF. CDR3 coding DNA: TGTGCCAGCAGCTTAACGGTCAGGGGAGAGACCCAGTACTTC.

The CDR3 sequence: CASSGGGTYSNQPQHF. The CDR3 nucleotides read TGCGCCAGCAGTGGGGGGGGGACTTATAGCAATCAGCCCCAGCATTTT. V and J are TRBV10-2 and TRBJ1-5; possibly TRBD1 for D (5 bases). The CDR3 runs 16 residues. The germline CDR1 and CDR2 sequences are WSHSY and SAAADI. Trimming took off 4 bases at V and 0 bases at J, with 13 bases between the two ends.

The genes are TRBV7-9 and TRBJ1-4, with 7 positions matching TRBD1. The length of the CDR3 is 17 residues. V dropped 5 bases and J dropped 6; count of bases not matched to a gene: 15. Germline V CDR1 and CDR2: SEHNR, FQNEAQ (reference sequence). CDR3 sequence: CASSPDRLGTRDEKLFF. In DNA form, the CDR3 reads TGTGCCAGCAGCCCGGACAGGTTAGGAACTCGGGATGAAAAACTGTTTTTT.

V is TRBV9 and J is TRBJ2-3, with D tentatively TRBD2 (5 bases). Trimming removed 3 bases from V and 1 base from J, with 12 bases in between. The germline gives CDR1 SGDLS, CDR2 YYNGEE. CDR3 size: 15 residues. The CDR3: CASSDITGGTDTQYF. The CDR3 DNA reads TGTGCCAGCAGCGACATAACCGGGGGCACAGATACGCAGTATTTT. The full variable domain, its missing parts supplied by reference TRBV9 and TRBJ2-3, is DSGVTQTPKHLITATGQRVTLRCSPRSGDLSVYWYQQSLDQGLQFLIQYYNGEERAKGNILERFSAQQFPDLHSELNLSSLELGDSALYFCASSDITGGTDTQYFGPGTRLTVL.

V gene TRBV18 combines with J gene TRBJ2-5; 8 nucleotides line up with TRBD2. After removal of 2 bases from V and 7 bases from J, the junction contained 6 bases not matched to a gene. Germline loops: CDR1 KGHSH, CDR2 LQKENI. The CDR3 runs 14 residues. The CDR3 loop reads CASSPTSGGRTQYF. In DNA form, the CDR3 reads TGTGCCAGCTCACCAACAAGCGGGGGTCGGACCCAGTACTTC.

The CDR3 sequence: CAISPLTGGSSQETQYF. DNA of the CDR3: TGTGCCATCAGCCCACTGACAGGGGGCTCGAGCCAAGAGACCCAGTACTTC. The chain employs TRBV10-3 and TRBJ2-5; TRBD1 aligns across 10 bases. The length of the CDR3 is 17 residues. CDR1 and CDR2 from the germline V gene are ENHRY and SYGVKD. J was trimmed by 1 base and V by 6 bases; bases with no gene match: 11.

The chain carries TRBV29-1 and TRBJ2-7; 7 positions match TRBD2. V shed 3 bases, J shed 4 bases, and the junction held 15 bases outside the gene matches. CDR3 length: 16 amino acids. Germline-derived CDR1 and CDR2 are SQVTM and ANQGSEA. CDR3 residues: CSVDQRREGHLYEQYF. In DNA, the CDR3 is TGCAGCGTTGACCAGAGGAGGGAGGGTCACTTGTACGAGCAGTACTTC.

The chain has TRBV27 and TRBJ2-7, with D tentatively TRBD1 (5 bases). The V gene's germline CDR1 is MNHEY and CDR2 SMNVEV (reference sequence). CDR3 length: 14 residues. Trimming cost V 6 bases and J 5 bases, with 17 bases left between them. The CDR3 reads CASSWSVTGNEQYF. CDR3 DNA sequence: TGTGCCAGCAGCTGGTCGGTCACAGGCAACGAGCAGTACTTC.

The chain uses TRBV2 and TRBJ2-1; 12 positions agree with TRBD2. Per the germline V gene, CDR1 is SNHLY and CDR2 is FYNNEI. The V segment lost 9 bases and the J segment 10 bases; nucleotides outside the gene matches: 10. This CDR3 comprises 14 residues. CDR3 protein: CASRPGLAGLEQFF. The CDR3 DNA sequence: TGTGCCAGTCGCCCGGGACTAGCGGGTCTAGAGCAGTTCTTC.

This chain links TRBV15 with TRBJ1-1; D may be TRBD1 (5 bases). Deletions cut 1 base from V and 4 bases from J, with 13 bases between. Germline loops: CDR1 LNHNV, CDR2 YYDKDF (reference sequence). The CDR3 spans 15 residues. CDR3 coding DNA: TGTGCCACCAGCAGAGGCGGCTCAGGGCCCACTGAAGCTTTCTTT. It is translated as CATSRGGSGPTEAFF.

CDR3 residues: CASSWGGQGGETQYF. CDR3 DNA sequence: TGTGCCAGCAGCTGGGGGGGCCAAGGAGGAGAGACCCAGTACTTC. The V call is TRBV7-7, the J call TRBJ2-5, with D possibly TRBD2 on 7 matching bases. The CDR3 runs 15 residues. CDR1 and CDR2 (germline): SSHAT, FNYEAQ (reference sequence). V lost 4 bases, J lost 4 bases, and 16 bases lay in between. The full variable domain, completed using reference TRBV7-7 and TRBJ2-5, is GAGVSQSPRYKVTKRGQDVTLRCDPISSHATLYWYQQALGQGPEFLTYFNYEAQPDKSGLPSDRFSAERPEGSISTLTIQRTEQRDSAMYRCASSWGGQGGETQYFGPGTRLLVL.

This clone has just a few counts. This chain uses TRBV5-1 with TRBJ2-6; D is unresolved. CDR1 is SGHRS, CDR2 YFSETQ, per germline. The CDR3 has 15 residues. V was cut by 0 bases and J by 0 bases, with 4 bases left in between. CDR3 residues: CASSLELSGANVLTF. The CDR3, as DNA: TGCGCCAGCAGCTTGGAGCTCTCTGGGGCCAACGTCCTGACTTTC.

The chain is built from TRBV2 and TRBJ1-2; no definite D call. CDR3 length equals 13 residues. Germline values: CDR1 SNHLY, CDR2 FYNNEI. With 3 bases removed from V and 4 bases from J, the gap between germline ends came to 9 bases. The CDR3 here is CASSEGSGYGYTF. The CDR3 DNA reads as TGTGCCAGCAGTGAGGGCTCTGGCTATGGCTACACCTTC. Supplemented by reference TRBV2 and TRBJ1-2, the full variable domain reads EPEVTQTPSHQVTQMGQEVILRCVPISNHLYFYWYRQILGQKVEFLVSFYNNEISEKSEIFDDQFSVERPDGSNFTLKIRSTKLEDSAMYFCASSEGSGYGYTFGSGTRLTVV.